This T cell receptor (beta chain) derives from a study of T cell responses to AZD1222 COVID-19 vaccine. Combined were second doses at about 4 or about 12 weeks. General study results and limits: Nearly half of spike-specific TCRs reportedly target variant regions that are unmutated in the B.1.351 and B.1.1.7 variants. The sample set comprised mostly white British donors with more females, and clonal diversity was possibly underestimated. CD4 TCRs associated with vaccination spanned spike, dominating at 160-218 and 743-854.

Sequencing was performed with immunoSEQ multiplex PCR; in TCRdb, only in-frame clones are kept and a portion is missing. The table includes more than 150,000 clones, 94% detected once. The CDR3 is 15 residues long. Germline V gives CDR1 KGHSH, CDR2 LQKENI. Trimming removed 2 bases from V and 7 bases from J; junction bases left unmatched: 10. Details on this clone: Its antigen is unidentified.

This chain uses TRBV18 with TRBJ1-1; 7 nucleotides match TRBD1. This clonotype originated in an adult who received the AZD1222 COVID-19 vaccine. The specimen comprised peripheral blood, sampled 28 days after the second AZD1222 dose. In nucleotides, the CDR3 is TGTGCCAGCTCACCAATAATCCCGGGACAGAATGAAGCTTTCTTT. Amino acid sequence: CASSPIIPGQNEAFF.